This TCR beta chain emerged from a study of shared clonotypes between healthy human individuals. This CDR3 has 14 amino acids. V trimming: 6 bases; J trimming: 5 bases; junction bases outside the gene matches: 6. Germline values: CDR1 MDHEN, CDR2 SYDVKM. The protocol was immunoSEQ multiplex PCR, while the TCRdb copy is restricted to in-frame clones and leaves out a portion. The sample consists of fewer than 3 million clones, 85% to 95% of them appearing once. The material sequenced was naive CD4+ T cells from PBMCs. Described subset: CD45RA+ positively selected. The chain couples TRBV28 to TRBJ2-7, with 11 nucleotides matching TRBD1. This TCR came from a man aged 18 to 30 in good health. Some clones in this sample may be carry-over from other donors' samples. The DNA of the CDR3 is TGTGCCAGCAGGGACAGGGGGCTGGGGCACGAGCAGTACTTC. It specifies CASRDRGLGHEQYF.